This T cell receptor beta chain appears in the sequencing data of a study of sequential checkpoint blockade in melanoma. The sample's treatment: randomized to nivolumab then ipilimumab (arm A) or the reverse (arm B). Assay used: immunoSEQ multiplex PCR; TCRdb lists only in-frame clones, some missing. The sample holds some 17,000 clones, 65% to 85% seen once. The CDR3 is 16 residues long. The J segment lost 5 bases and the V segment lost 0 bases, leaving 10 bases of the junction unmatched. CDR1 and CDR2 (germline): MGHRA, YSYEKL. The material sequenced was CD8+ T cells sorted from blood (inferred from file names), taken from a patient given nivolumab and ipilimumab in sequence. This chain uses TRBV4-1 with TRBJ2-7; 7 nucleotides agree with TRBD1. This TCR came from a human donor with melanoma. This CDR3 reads CASSQEGIQGRNEQYF. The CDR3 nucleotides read TGCGCCAGCAGCCAAGAAGGGATACAGGGGAGAAACGAGCAGTACTTC.